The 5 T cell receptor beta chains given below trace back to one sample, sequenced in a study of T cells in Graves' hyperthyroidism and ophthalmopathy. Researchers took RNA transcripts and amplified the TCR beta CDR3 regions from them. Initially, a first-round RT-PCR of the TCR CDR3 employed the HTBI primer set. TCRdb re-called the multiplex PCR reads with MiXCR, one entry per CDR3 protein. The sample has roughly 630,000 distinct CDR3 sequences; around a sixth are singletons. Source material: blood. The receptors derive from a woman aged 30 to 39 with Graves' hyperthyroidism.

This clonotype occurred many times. DNA of the CDR3: TGTGCCAGCAGAAGGACAGGGAATGAGCAGTTCTTC. Translated, it gives CASRRTGNEQFF. This chain uses TRBV28 with TRBJ2-1; 8 bases line up with TRBD1. The CDR3 runs to 12 residues. V shed 6 bases, J shed 7 bases, and the junction held 2 bases outside the gene matches. Germline V CDR1 and CDR2: MDHEN, SYDVKM.

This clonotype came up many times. CDR3 protein: CASSLHPTLSYEQYF. In DNA form, the CDR3 reads TGTGCCAGCAGTCTACACCCGACACTCTCCTACGAGCAGTACTTC. The rearrangement uses TRBV12-3 or TRBV12-4 and TRBJ2-7; D call uncertain. The CDR3 loop spans 15 amino acids. V dropped 5 bases and J dropped 0 bases, with 14 bases sitting between them.

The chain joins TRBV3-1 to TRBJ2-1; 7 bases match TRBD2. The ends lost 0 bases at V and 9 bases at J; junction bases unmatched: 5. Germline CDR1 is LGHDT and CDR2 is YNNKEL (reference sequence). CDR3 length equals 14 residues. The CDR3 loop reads CASSQDFRGVEQFF. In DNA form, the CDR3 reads TGTGCCAGCAGCCAAGATTTTCGGGGGGTTGAGCAGTTCTTC.

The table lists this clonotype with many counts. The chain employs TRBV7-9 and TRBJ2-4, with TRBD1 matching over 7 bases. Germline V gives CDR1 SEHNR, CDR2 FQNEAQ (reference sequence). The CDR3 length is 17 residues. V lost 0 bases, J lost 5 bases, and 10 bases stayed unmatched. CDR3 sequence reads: CASSLATTAGGENIQYF. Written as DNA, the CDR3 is TGTGCCAGCAGCTTAGCGACCACGGCAGGGGGAGAAAACATTCAGTACTTC. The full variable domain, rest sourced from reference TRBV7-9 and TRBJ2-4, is DTGVSQNPRHKITKRGQNVTFRCDPISEHNRLYWYRQTLGQGPEFLTYFQNEAQLEKSRLLSDRFSAERPKGSFSTLEIQRTEQGDSAMYLCASSLATTAGGENIQYFGAGTRLSVL.

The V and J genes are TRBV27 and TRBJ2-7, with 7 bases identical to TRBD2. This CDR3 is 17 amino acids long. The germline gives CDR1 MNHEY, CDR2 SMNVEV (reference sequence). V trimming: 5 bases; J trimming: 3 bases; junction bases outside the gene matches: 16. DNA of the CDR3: TGTGCCAGCAGTCATAAAAGGGGCGGGAGCCTCCACTACGAGCAGTACTTC. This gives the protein CASSHKRGGSLHYEQYF.